The 19 T cell receptor beta chains listed next were all sequenced from one sample in a study of cytomegalovirus exposure and HLA in healthy donors. The study ran its PCR with 60 Vbeta and 13 Jbeta primers. TCRdb keeps only in-frame clones here, not all; method: immunoSEQ multiplex PCR. The table lists approximately 190,000 clones, 75% to 85% of them singletons, with roughly 0.8% in the top ten. The specimen was PBMCs. The receptors come from a woman aged 18-29 years in good health and CMV-seronegative.

This chain joins TRBV30 and TRBJ2-1, with 14 nucleotides matching TRBD2. The CDR3 contains 18 residues. Germline trimming cut 1 base from V and 8 bases from J; bases unmatched to any gene: 13. Germline V gives CDR1 GTSNPN, CDR2 SVGIG (reference sequence). The CDR3 DNA reads TGTGCCTGGAGTGACCGAGGGACTAGCGGGAGACTATCCGATGAGCAGTTCTTC. It codes for CAWSDRGTSGRLSDEQFF.

The chain employs TRBV28 and TRBJ2-7, with TRBD2 identical over 10 bases. Germline V gives CDR1 MDHEN, CDR2 SYDVKM. The length of the CDR3 is 15 residues. Unmatched junction bases numbered 9, after V lost 5 bases and J lost 5 bases. CDR3: CASSPIAGGNDEQYF. For the CDR3, the DNA is TGTGCCAGCAGTCCCATAGCGGGAGGTAACGACGAGCAGTACTTC.

The chain employs TRBV19 and TRBJ2-7; 10 nucleotides line up with TRBD1. The V gene's germline CDR1 is LNHDA and CDR2 SQIVND (reference sequence). This CDR3 has 15 amino acids. Germline trimming cut 0 bases from V and 4 bases from J; bases unmatched to any gene: 3. The CDR3 DNA reads as TGTGCCAGTAGTATAGATGGGACAGGGGTTTACGAGCAGTACTTC. Protein: CASSIDGTGVYEQYF.

The chain joins TRBV7-9 to TRBJ1-4; maybe TRBD1 (6 bases). Deletions cut 6 bases from V and 0 bases from J, with 8 bases between. CDR3 size: 14 residues. The germline CDR1 and CDR2 sequences are SEHNR and FQNEAQ (reference sequence). The CDR3 sequence is CASSRQATNEKLFF. In nucleotides, the CDR3 is TGTGCCAGCAGTCGACAGGCAACTAATGAAAAACTGTTTTTT.

The J gene is TRBJ2-2, the V gene TRBV11-2; TRBD2 is a possible D gene (5 bases). The CDR3 spans 11 residues. CDR1 is SGHAT and CDR2 is FQNNGV in the germline V gene. The CDR3 DNA sequence: TGTGCGGTAACTAGCACCGGGGAGCTGTTTTTT. Residues: CAVTSTGELFF. Looking up the rest from reference TRBV11-2 and TRBJ2-2 gives the full variable domain: EAGVAQSPRYKIIEKRQSVAFWCNPISGHATLYWYQQILGQGPKLLIQFQNNGVVDDSQLPKDRFSAERLKGVDSTLKIQPAKLEDSAVYLCAVTSTGELFFGEGSRLTVL.

This clone showed up just once. The chain carries TRBV5-1 and TRBJ2-5, with TRBD1 as a possible D gene (5 bases). Germline values: CDR1 SGHRS, CDR2 YFSETQ. V gave up 3 bases and J gave up 1 base, with 13 bases separating them. The CDR3 loop spans 15 amino acids. CDR3 in amino acids: CASSSAWGPQETQYF. CDR3 DNA: TGCGCCAGCAGCTCGGCATGGGGCCCCCAAGAGACCCAGTACTTC.

This chain connects TRBV5-1 to TRBJ2-7; TRBD1 might be the D (6 bases). This CDR3 has 14 amino acids. Trimming took 7 bases from V and 3 from J, leaving 17 bases between them. In germline, CDR1 is SGHRS, CDR2 YFSETQ. CDR3 nucleotide sequence: TGCGCCAGCGGACAACAGGGCCCCAGCTACGAGCAGTACTTC. Protein product: CASGQQGPSYEQYF.

CDR3 nucleotides: TGTGCCAGCAGTGAGGGCGCCGTCGGGACCCAGTACTTC. Translating it yields CASSEGAVGTQYF. The chain is built from TRBV2 and TRBJ2-5; no reliable D call. This CDR3 is 13 amino acids long. V was clipped by 3 bases and J by 7 bases, with 12 bases between them. The germline gives CDR1 SNHLY, CDR2 FYNNEI.

This clone has just one count. The J gene is TRBJ2-7, the V gene TRBV18; TRBD2 agrees at 11 bases. CDR3 size: 16 residues. Germline V gives CDR1 KGHSH, CDR2 LQKENI. The V and J ends lost 6 bases and 2 bases, in that order; junction bases with no gene match: 9. CDR3 coding DNA: TGTGCCAGCTCTCTCTCGACTAGCGGGACTACCTACGAGCAGTACTTC. It specifies CASSLSTSGTTYEQYF.

The CDR3 DNA is TGTGCCAGCAGTAGGGGCCCTGCAACTAATGAAAAACTGTTTTTT. It encodes CASSRGPATNEKLFF. V and J are TRBV6-1 and TRBJ1-4; D may be TRBD1 (5 bases). The CDR3 has 15 residues. Germline loops: CDR1 MNHNS, CDR2 SASEGT. Trimming took 5 bases from V and 0 from J, leaving 10 bases between them.

V gene TRBV27 combines with J gene TRBJ1-6; 7 nucleotides match TRBD1. After removal of 0 bases from V and 5 bases from J, the junction contained 7 bases not matched to a gene. The CDR3 has 17 amino acids. CDR1 and CDR2 from the germline V gene are MNHEY and SMNVEV (reference sequence). The CDR3 here is CASSLSMWDSNNSPLHF. The CDR3 bases are TGTGCCAGCAGTTTATCGATGTGGGACAGCAATAATTCACCCCTCCACTTT.

The chain couples TRBV7-9 to TRBJ1-2; 7 nucleotides align to TRBD1. The germline V gene has CDR1 SEHNR and CDR2 FQNEAQ (reference sequence). Losses at the gene ends were 0 bases for V and 4 bases for J; bases not matched to a gene: 11. This CDR3 comprises 17 residues. The CDR3 DNA reads as TGTGCCAGCAGCTTAGCGGTCGGGCGGGACAGAACCTATGGCTACACCTTC. It is translated as CASSLAVGRDRTYGYTF.

This rearrangement joins TRBV5-5 to TRBJ2-5, with 15 bases aligning to TRBD2. The V and J ends lost 4 bases and 0 bases, in that order; junction bases with no gene match: 13. Germline CDR1 is SGHKS and CDR2 is YYEKEE (reference sequence). This CDR3 spans 20 amino acids. The chain's CDR3 is CASSKPGLAGGLGYQETQYF. In DNA form, the CDR3 reads TGTGCCAGCAGCAAACCGGGACTAGCGGGGGGCCTTGGGTACCAAGAGACCCAGTACTTC.

The chain carries TRBV6-5 and TRBJ2-1, with a weak D call TRBD1 (6 bases). Germline lookup yields CDR1 MNHEY and CDR2 SVGAGI. The CDR3 runs 15 residues. The germline V and J ends were trimmed by 2 bases and 8 bases, with 16 bases remaining between them. CDR3 residues: CASSYRGFAGDEQFF. In DNA, the CDR3 is TGTGCCAGCAGTTACAGGGGCTTCGCAGGGGATGAGCAGTTCTTC.

This chain connects TRBV27 to TRBJ1-1, with 8 nucleotides matching TRBD1. With 6 bases clipped from V and 0 bases from J, the junction kept 18 bases outside the gene matches. From germline, CDR1 is MNHEY and CDR2 SMNVEV (reference sequence). The CDR3 contains 19 residues. CDR3 protein: CASRTGTGNQGGLNTEAFF. The CDR3 bases are TGTGCCAGCAGAACCGGGACAGGAAACCAAGGAGGGCTGAACACTGAAGCTTTCTTT.

The V gene is TRBV4-1, the J gene TRBJ2-7; 9 bases are shared with TRBD2. V was clipped by 0 bases and J by 2 bases; unmatched bases: 5. Looked up from germline, CDR1 is MGHRA and CDR2 is YSYEKL. The CDR3 length is 16 residues. The CDR3 nucleotides read TGCGCCAGCAGCCAAGAGCCTAGCGGGGTAACCTACGAGCAGTACTTC. Its protein product is CASSQEPSGVTYEQYF.

The chain combines TRBV15 with TRBJ1-1; no reliable D call. Trimming left V 0 bases short and J 1 base short, with 3 bases between. Per germline, CDR1 LNHNV and CDR2 YYDKDF (reference sequence). The CDR3 consists of 13 residues. CDR3 sequence reads: CATSRDKNTEAFF. Written as DNA, the CDR3 is TGTGCCACCAGCAGAGATAAGAACACTGAAGCTTTCTTT. Complete variable domain (other parts from reference TRBV15 and TRBJ1-1): DAMVIQNPRYQVTQFGKPVTLSCSQTLNHNVMYWYQQKSSQAPKLLFHYYDKDFNNEADTPDNFQSRRPNTSFCFLDIRSPGLGDTAMYLCATSRDKNTEAFFGQGTRLTVV.

The rearrangement joins TRBV5-8 to TRBJ2-7; 8 nucleotides agree with TRBD2. The CDR3 extends over 14 amino acids. Germline lookup yields CDR1 SGHTS and CDR2 YDEGEE. Unmatched junction bases numbered 3, after V lost 3 bases and J lost 1 base. For the CDR3, the DNA is TGTGCCAGCAGCTCCAGCGGGGGATCCTACGAGCAGTACTTC. This gives the protein CASSSSGGSYEQYF.

CDR3 amino acids: CAITSGENQPQHF. Here the CDR3 DNA reads TGTGCCATCACCTCAGGGGAGAATCAGCCCCAGCATTTT. The V and J genes are TRBV10-3 and TRBJ1-5; D perhaps matches TRBD1 (6 bases). Trimming pared 7 bases from V and 4 bases from J, leaving 11 bases between. Looked up from germline, CDR1 is ENHRY and CDR2 is SYGVKD. This CDR3 has 13 amino acids.